Presented here are 7 T cell receptor beta chains from one specimen sequenced in a study of T cells in Graves' hyperthyroidism and ophthalmopathy. Regions amplified from RNA transcripts were the TCR beta CDR3 regions. With the HTBI primer set, the TCR CDR3 went through a first round of RT-PCR. TCRdb reprocessed the multiplex PCR reads via MiXCR and lists one record per CDR3 protein. The table records approximately 400,000 distinct CDR3 sequences, 15% to 18% of them present only once. The sample was blood. These receptors originate from a woman aged 18 to 35 with Graves' hyperthyroidism.

The chain joins TRBV9 to TRBJ1-6; D remains ambiguous. The CDR3 extends over 14 amino acids. The germline V gene encodes CDR1 SGDLS and CDR2 YYNGEE. Trimming took 4 bases from V and 4 from J, leaving 9 bases between them. The CDR3 nucleotides read TGTGCCAGCAGCCAGGCATTGTATAATTCACCCCTCCACTTT. It yields the protein CASSQALYNSPLHF.

This clonotype was seen only a few times. The V gene is TRBV29-1, the J gene TRBJ2-7, with 7 bases matching TRBD2. The CDR3 sequence is 15 residues long. Trimming took 4 bases from V and 2 from J; bases not matched to a gene: 11. In germline, CDR1 is SQVTM, CDR2 ANQGSEA. The CDR3 is CSVALRLAVTYEQYF. DNA for the CDR3: TGCAGCGTTGCTTTGCGCCTAGCGGTTACCTACGAGCAGTACTTC.

In its sample, this clonotype was seen many times. The genes are TRBV28 and TRBJ2-7; 12 nucleotides agree with TRBD2. Germline-derived CDR1 and CDR2 are MDHEN and SYDVKM. Trimming took 2 bases from V and 9 from J; bases not matched to a gene: 20. The length of the CDR3 is 19 residues. In DNA form, the CDR3 reads TGTGCCAGCAGTTTAATACTAGCGGGGGGCCTGAACCTTAACTACCGGCAGTACTTC. Protein: CASSLILAGGLNLNYRQYF.

The rearrangement joins TRBV20-1 to TRBJ2-1, with TRBD2 matching over 12 bases. Germline-derived CDR1 and CDR2 are DFQATT and SNEGSKA (reference sequence). J gave up 3 bases and V 2 bases, and 17 bases lay outside the gene matches. The CDR3 has 20 amino acids. CDR3 DNA: TGCAGTGCTAGATTAGGGTCAATCACCCTGGGACTAGCGGGCTACAATGAGCAGTTCTTC. It is translated as CSARLGSITLGLAGYNEQFF.

The chain joins TRBV2 to TRBJ1-6, with D perhaps matching TRBD1 (5 bases). In germline, CDR1 is SNHLY, CDR2 FYNNEI. There are 15 residues in the CDR3. V was clipped by 6 bases and J by 8 bases, with 17 bases between them. The CDR3 coding sequence is TGTGCCAGCAGCTTAGAAGCAGGGTTAGATTCACCCCTCCACTTT. As protein: CASSLEAGLDSPLHF. The variable domain in full, with the rest retrieved from reference TRBV2 and TRBJ1-6, is EPEVTQTPSHQVTQMGQEVILRCVPISNHLYFYWYRQILGQKVEFLVSFYNNEISEKSEIFDDQFSVERPDGSNFTLKIRSTKLEDSAMYFCASSLEAGLDSPLHFGNGTRLTVT.

In its sample, this clonotype was seen a few times. The rearrangement uses TRBV6-1 and TRBJ2-7, with 11 bases aligning to TRBD1. This CDR3 has 15 residues. V trimming: 9 bases; J trimming: 2 bases; junction bases outside the gene matches: 9. Per the germline V gene, CDR1 is MNHNS and CDR2 is SASEGT. This CDR3 is CASSPGTGGPYEQYF. The DNA of the CDR3 is TGTGCCAGTTCGCCCGGGACAGGGGGTCCCTACGAGCAGTACTTC.

This clonotype showed up just a few times. The chain employs TRBV5-1 and TRBJ2-3, with D unresolved. In germline, CDR1 is SGHRS, CDR2 YFSETQ. V was cut by 1 base and J by 2 bases, with 8 bases left in between. The CDR3 runs 14 residues. This CDR3 is CASSLYAYTDTQYF. The CDR3 nucleotides read TGCGCCAGCAGCTTGTACGCCTACACAGATACGCAGTATTTT.